This T cell receptor beta chain was profiled in a study of blood T cells in healthy people across ages. Study-wide results and limits: The CMV status of each donor remained undetermined, and this could have confounded shifts in expanded clonotypes. The lack of PBMC sorting stopped any conclusive naive versus antigen-experienced comparison.

Per germline, CDR1 SGHRS and CDR2 YFSETQ. J was trimmed by 4 bases and V by 2 bases; bases with no gene match: 13. The CDR3 loop spans 18 amino acids. For the second PCR, which ran for roughly 7 to 11 cycles, a sample-barcoded 5' primer and a J-beta primer mix were used. From the 5' RACE reads, TCRdb called clonotypes with MiXCR, one entry per CDR3 protein. The repertoire holds about 1.4 million distinct CDR3 sequences, with 45% to 70% as singletons. With respect to this clonotype: Its antigen is currently unknown.

The sequenced material came from blood. The chain links TRBV5-1 to TRBJ2-5, with 11 bases matching TRBD1. The receptor was derived from a young man in good health. The CDR3 DNA is TGCGCCAGCAGCTTAGACCTCCTGGGACAGGGGGAGTCAGAGACCCAGTACTTC. Its protein product is CASSLDLLGQGESETQYF. The full variable domain, completed using reference TRBV5-1 and TRBJ2-5, is KAGVTQTPRYLIKTRGQQVTLSCSPISGHRSVSWYQQTPGQGLQFLFEYFSETQRNKGNFPGRFSGRQFSNSRSEMNVSTLELGDSALYLCASSLDLLGQGESETQYFGPGTRLLVL.